The 10 T cell receptor beta chains below were found in one sample sequenced in a study of T cell responses to AZD1222 COVID-19 vaccine. The assay was immunoSEQ multiplex PCR, and TCRdb's table has in-frame clones only and misses some. The repertoire has over 150,000 clones, roughly nine tenths of them found once; the top ten carry 5.5% to 6%. The sample here was peripheral blood, taken on day 0 of MenACWY control vaccination. The receptors stem from an adult in good health.

The chain links TRBV11-3 to TRBJ1-2; 7 bases agree with TRBD1. Germline V gene lookup returns CDR1 SGHNT and CDR2 YENEEA. The CDR3 spans 16 residues. V gave up 0 bases and J gave up 4 bases; unmatched junction bases: 8. CDR3 nucleotide sequence: TGTGCCAGCAGCTTAGAAGGGAGAGGGGGCGCCTATGGCTACACCTTC. Its translation: CASSLEGRGGAYGYTF.

This rearrangement joins TRBV4-1 to TRBJ1-1, with D hard to call. Trimming took off 0 bases at V and 0 bases at J, with 5 bases between the two ends. This CDR3 spans 14 amino acids. The V gene's germline CDR1 is MGHRA and CDR2 YSYEKL. Written as DNA, the CDR3 is TGCGCCAGCAGCCAAGACCCCCTGAACACTGAAGCTTTCTTT. Its translation: CASSQDPLNTEAFF.

The chain has TRBV7-2 and TRBJ1-4, with a weak D call TRBD1 (5 bases). V gave up 1 base and J gave up 3 bases, with 12 bases separating them. Germline V gene sequence: CDR1 SGHTA, CDR2 FQGNSA. This CDR3 has 16 residues. This chain's CDR3 is CASSLDLQGANEKLFF. The CDR3 bases are TGTGCCAGCAGCTTAGATTTGCAGGGAGCTAATGAAAAACTGTTTTTT. Full variable domain (outside the CDR3, taken from reference TRBV7-2 and TRBJ1-4): GAGVSQSPSNKVTEKGKDVELRCDPISGHTALYWYRQSLGQGLEFLIYFQGNSAPDKSGLPSDRFSAERTGGSVSTLTIQRTQQEDSAVYLCASSLDLQGANEKLFFGSGTQLSVL.

The chain recombines TRBV7-2 with TRBJ1-5, with D hard to call. The V gene's germline CDR1 is SGHTA and CDR2 FQGNSA. Trimming removed 2 bases at V and 4 bases at J, with 6 bases between. The CDR3 extends over 13 amino acids. This CDR3 reads CASSLRANQPQHF. Here the CDR3 DNA reads TGTGCCAGCAGCTTAAGGGCGAATCAGCCCCAGCATTTT.

The V gene is TRBV10-3, the J gene TRBJ1-5; D not certain. CDR3 length: 13 amino acids. CDR1 ENHRY and CDR2 SYGVKD come from the germline V gene. As DNA, the CDR3 is TGTATTGGAGAGCAGACTAGCAATCAGCCCCAGCATTTT. Encoded protein: CIGEQTSNQPQHF.

The gene calls are TRBV28 and TRBJ1-2; D possibly corresponds to TRBD1 (6 bases). Germline V gene lookup returns CDR1 MDHEN and CDR2 SYDVKM. V shed 6 bases and J shed 8 bases, with 16 bases lying between them. The CDR3 length is 13 residues. The CDR3 sequence: CASSIHRVGGYTF. CDR3 nucleotide sequence: TGTGCCAGCAGCATTCACAGGGTTGGAGGCTACACCTTC.

The chain couples TRBV4-3 to TRBJ1-5, with D maybe TRBD1 (5 bases). Trimming left V 0 bases short and J 7 bases short, with 10 bases between. Germline CDR1 is LGHNA and CDR2 is YSLEER. The CDR3 is 14 amino acids. In DNA form, the CDR3 reads TGCGCCAGCAGCCAAGACAGGGCGGGACAGCCCCAGCATTTT. Its translation is CASSQDRAGQPQHF.

The J gene is TRBJ1-6, the V gene TRBV5-4; unclear D gene. Germline assignment: CDR1 SGHNT and CDR2 YYREEE (reference sequence). V lost 2 bases and J lost 10, with 7 bases in between. The CDR3 totals 12 residues. The CDR3 DNA sequence: TGTGCCAGCAGCTTTCTTGGGTCACCCCTCCACTTT. Translating it yields CASSFLGSPLHF.

The CDR3 bases are TGTGCCTGGAGTGTACGGAGACTAGCGGGGGAGACCCAGTACTTC. Translated: CAWSVRRLAGETQYF. V is TRBV30 and J is TRBJ2-5, with 11 positions matching TRBD2. CDR1 and CDR2 (germline): GTSNPN, SVGIG (reference sequence). This CDR3 comprises 15 residues. The V and J ends lost 0 bases and 5 bases, in that order; junction bases with no gene match: 5.

The V gene is TRBV5-1, the J gene TRBJ1-4, with D possibly TRBD1 on 5 matching bases. Germline-derived CDR1 and CDR2 are SGHRS and YFSETQ. This CDR3 contains 14 residues. V was pared by 5 bases and J by 4 bases, with 12 bases between. CDR3 protein: CASRAGGSNEKLFF. CDR3 bases: TGCGCCAGCAGAGCGGGGGGGAGTAATGAAAAACTGTTTTTT.